Listed below are T cell receptor beta chains from one sample, sequenced in a study of beta chain features in type 1 diabetes. Repertoires were generated with immunoSEQ multiplex PCR, while TCRdb's copy carries only in-frame clones and drops some. This table has hundreds of thousands of clones, 11% to 15% appearing once. Sequenced: naive CD4+ T cells from blood. The origin of the receptors is a man aged 18 to 30 with type 1 diabetes. The CDR3 runs from the conserved cysteine through the conserved F or W. A D gene is named only where the DNA matches it firmly. Some rows have no size entry. The others give once, few or many, or a class for an expanded clone.

v_call	d_call	j_call	clone_size	cdr3_length	cdr3_nt	cdr3_aa
TRBV9	TRBD2	TRBJ2-5	few	16	TGTGCCAGCAGCGCCGACCCGGGACTAGCGGGGGAGACCCAGTACTTC	CASSADPGLAGETQYF
TRBV7-9	NA	TRBJ2-7	few	15	TGTGCCAGCAGCCCCCGGGGCCCCGGCTCCTACGAGCAGTACTTC	CASSPRGPGSYEQYF
TRBV30	NA	TRBJ2-5	few	14	TGTGCCTGGGCGCACAGGGCAGACCAAGAGACCCAGTACTTC	CAWAHRADQETQYF
TRBV30	TRBD2	TRBJ2-1	NA	14	TGTGCCTGGGATACGGGACTAGTTTTAAATGAGCAGTTCTTC	CAWDTGLVLNEQFF
TRBV7-9	NA	TRBJ1-5	NA	14	TGTGCCAGCAGCCCGGGCCCTACTGAGCAGCCCCAGCATTTT	CASSPGPTEQPQHF
TRBV4-3	NA	TRBJ2-7	NA	16	TGCGCCAGCAGCCAAGAATCTCTGGGGAGCTCCTACGAGCAGTACTTC	CASSQESLGSSYEQYF
TRBV5-4	TRBD1	TRBJ2-1	few	15	TGTGCCAGCAGCTTGGACAGGGGAGCCTACAATGAGCAGTTCTTC	CASSLDRGAYNEQFF
TRBV7-2	TRBD1	TRBJ1-2	NA	14	TGTGCCAGCAGCGTAACAGGGGGCGACTATGGCTACACCTTC	CASSVTGGDYGYTF
TRBV6-6	NA	TRBJ1-4	NA	14	TGTGCCAGCAGTATCGGGGGATTGGATGAAAAACTGTTTTTT	CASSIGGLDEKLFF
TRBV5-1	NA	TRBJ2-5	NA	13	TGCGCCAGCAGCAAGTTTAATGAAGAGACCCAGTACTTC	CASSKFNEETQYF
TRBV11-1	TRBD1	TRBJ2-3	NA	15	TGTGCCAGCAGCTCCCCGGGACAGTCTCCGGATACGCAGTATTTT	CASSSPGQSPDTQYF
TRBV27	NA	TRBJ2-7	NA	16	TGTGCCAGCACCCCCTTCGTCCGGGGGCTTGAATACGAGCAGTACTTC	CASTPFVRGLEYEQYF